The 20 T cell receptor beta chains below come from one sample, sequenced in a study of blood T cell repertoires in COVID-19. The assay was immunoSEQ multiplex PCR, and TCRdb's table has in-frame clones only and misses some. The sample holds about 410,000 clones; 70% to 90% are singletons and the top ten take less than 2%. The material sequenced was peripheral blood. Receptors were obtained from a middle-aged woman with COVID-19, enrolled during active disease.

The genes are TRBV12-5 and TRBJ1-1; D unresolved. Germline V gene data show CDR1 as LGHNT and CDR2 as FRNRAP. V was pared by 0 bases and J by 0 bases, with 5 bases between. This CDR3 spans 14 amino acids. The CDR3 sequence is CASGLVLMNTEAFF. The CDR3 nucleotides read TGTGCTAGTGGTTTGGTACTGATGAACACTGAAGCTTTCTTT. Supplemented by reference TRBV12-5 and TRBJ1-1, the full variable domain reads DARVTQTPRHKVTEMGQEVTMRCQPILGHNTVFWYRQTMMQGLELLAYFRNRAPLDDSGMPKDRFSAEMPDATLATLKIQPSEPRDSAVYFCASGLVLMNTEAFFGQGTRLTVV.

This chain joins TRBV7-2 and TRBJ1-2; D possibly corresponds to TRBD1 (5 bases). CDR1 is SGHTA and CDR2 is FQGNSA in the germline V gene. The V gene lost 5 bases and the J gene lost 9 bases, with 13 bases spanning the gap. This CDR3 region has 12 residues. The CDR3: CASSRIRVSYTF. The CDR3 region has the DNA TGTGCCAGCAGCCGAATCAGGGTGAGCTACACCTTC.

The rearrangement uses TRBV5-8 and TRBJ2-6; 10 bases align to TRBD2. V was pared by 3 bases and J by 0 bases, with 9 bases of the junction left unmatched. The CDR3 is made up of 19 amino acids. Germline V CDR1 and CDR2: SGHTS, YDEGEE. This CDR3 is CASSYEAGGITSGANVLTF. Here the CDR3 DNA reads TGTGCCAGCAGCTATGAAGCGGGAGGGATTACCTCTGGGGCCAACGTCCTGACTTTC.

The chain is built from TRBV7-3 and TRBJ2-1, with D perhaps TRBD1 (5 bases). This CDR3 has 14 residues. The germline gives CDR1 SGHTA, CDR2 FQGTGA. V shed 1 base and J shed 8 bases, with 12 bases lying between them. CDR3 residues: CASSLRQGKDEQFF. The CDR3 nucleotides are TGTGCCAGCAGCTTAAGGCAGGGTAAGGATGAGCAGTTCTTC.

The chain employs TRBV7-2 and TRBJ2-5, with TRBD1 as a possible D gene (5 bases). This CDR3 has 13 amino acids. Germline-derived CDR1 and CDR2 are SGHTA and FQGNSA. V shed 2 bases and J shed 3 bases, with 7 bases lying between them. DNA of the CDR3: TGTGCCAGCAGCTTACAGGGAAAAGAGACCCAGTACTTC. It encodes CASSLQGKETQYF.

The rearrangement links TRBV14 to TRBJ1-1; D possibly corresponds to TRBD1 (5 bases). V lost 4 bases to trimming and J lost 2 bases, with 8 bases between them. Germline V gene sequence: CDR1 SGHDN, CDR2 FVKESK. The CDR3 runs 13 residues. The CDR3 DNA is TGTGCCAGCAGCCGCGACAGAAACACTGAAGCTTTCTTT. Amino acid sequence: CASSRDRNTEAFF. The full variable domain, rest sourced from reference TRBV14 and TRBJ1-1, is EAGVTQFPSHSVIEKGQTVTLRCDPISGHDNLYWYRRVMGKEIKFLLHFVKESKQDESGMPNNRFLAERTGGTYSTLKVQPAELEDSGVYFCASSRDRNTEAFFGQGTRLTVV.

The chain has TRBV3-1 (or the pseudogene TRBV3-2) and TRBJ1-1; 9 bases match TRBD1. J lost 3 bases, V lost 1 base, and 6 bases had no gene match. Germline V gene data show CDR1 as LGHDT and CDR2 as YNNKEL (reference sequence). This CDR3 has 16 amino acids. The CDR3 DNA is TGTGCCAGCAGCCAAGTTACCGGGACAGGGCACACTGAAGCTTTCTTT. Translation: CASSQVTGTGHTEAFF.

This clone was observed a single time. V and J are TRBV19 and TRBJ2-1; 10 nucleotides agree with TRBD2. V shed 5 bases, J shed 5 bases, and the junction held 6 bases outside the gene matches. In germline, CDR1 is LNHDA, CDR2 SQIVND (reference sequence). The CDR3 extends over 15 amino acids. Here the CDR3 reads CASSQTSGYNNEQFF. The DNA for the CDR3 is TGTGCCAGTAGTCAGACTAGCGGGTATAACAATGAGCAGTTCTTC.

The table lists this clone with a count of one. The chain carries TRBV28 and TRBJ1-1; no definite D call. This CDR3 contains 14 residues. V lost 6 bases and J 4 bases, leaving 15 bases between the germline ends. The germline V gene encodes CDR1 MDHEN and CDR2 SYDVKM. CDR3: CASSPRVTGTEAFF. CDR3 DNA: TGTGCCAGCAGCCCCCGGGTCACGGGCACTGAAGCTTTCTTT.

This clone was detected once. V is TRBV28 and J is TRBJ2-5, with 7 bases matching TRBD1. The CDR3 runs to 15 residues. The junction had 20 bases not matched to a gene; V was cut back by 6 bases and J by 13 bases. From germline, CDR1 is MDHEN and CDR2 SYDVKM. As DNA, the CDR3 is TGTGCCAGCAGGGGGAGAGGGCAGGGGGTCCCGACTCCGTACTTC. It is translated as CASRGRGQGVPTPYF.

CDR3 protein: CASSLSSGVGYNEQFF. Here the CDR3 DNA reads TGTGCCAGCAGCCTCTCTAGCGGGGTGGGCTACAATGAGCAGTTCTTC. The chain is built from TRBV3-1 (or the pseudogene TRBV3-2) and TRBJ2-1; 9 bases are shared with TRBD2. Trimming cost V 4 bases and J 3 bases; bases outside gene matches: 7. Germline CDR1 reads LGHDT; CDR2 reads YNNKEL (reference sequence). The length of the CDR3 is 16 residues.

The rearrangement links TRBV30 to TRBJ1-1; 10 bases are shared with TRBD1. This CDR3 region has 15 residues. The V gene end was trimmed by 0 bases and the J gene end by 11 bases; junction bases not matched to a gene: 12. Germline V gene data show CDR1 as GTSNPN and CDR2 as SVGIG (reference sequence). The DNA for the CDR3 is TGTGCCTGGAGTGTAAGGGACAGGGGCAACAAGGCGGCTTTCTTT. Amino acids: CAWSVRDRGNKAAFF.

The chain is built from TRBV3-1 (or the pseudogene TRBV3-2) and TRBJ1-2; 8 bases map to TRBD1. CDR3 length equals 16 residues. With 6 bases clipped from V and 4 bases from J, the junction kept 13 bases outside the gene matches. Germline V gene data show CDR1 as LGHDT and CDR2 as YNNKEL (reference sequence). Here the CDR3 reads CASRPVGGQALYGYTF. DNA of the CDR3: TGTGCCAGCAGACCAGTAGGGGGACAGGCCCTCTATGGCTACACCTTC.

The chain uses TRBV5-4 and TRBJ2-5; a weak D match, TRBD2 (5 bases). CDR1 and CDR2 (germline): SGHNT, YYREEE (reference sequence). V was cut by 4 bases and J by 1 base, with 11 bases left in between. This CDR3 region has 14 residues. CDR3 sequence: CASSDRGIQETQYF. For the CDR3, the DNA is TGTGCCAGCAGCGACCGGGGTATCCAAGAGACCCAGTACTTC.

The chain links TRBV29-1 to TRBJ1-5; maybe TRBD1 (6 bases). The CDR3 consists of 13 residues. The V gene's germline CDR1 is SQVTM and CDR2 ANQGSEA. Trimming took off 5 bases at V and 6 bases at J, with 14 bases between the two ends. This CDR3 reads CSVRQDQGQPQHF. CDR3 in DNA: TGCAGCGTTCGACAGGACCAGGGTCAGCCCCAGCATTTT.

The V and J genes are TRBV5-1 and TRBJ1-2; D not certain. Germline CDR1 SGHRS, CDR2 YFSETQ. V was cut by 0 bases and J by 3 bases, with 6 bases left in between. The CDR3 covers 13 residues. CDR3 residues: CASSLGEDYGYTF. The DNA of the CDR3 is TGCGCCAGCAGCTTGGGCGAAGACTATGGCTACACCTTC.

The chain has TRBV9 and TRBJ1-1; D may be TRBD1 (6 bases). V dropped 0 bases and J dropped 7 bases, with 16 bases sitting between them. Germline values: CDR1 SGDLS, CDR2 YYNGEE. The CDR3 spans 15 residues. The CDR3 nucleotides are TGTGCCAGCAGCGTAGGGGGACAACGGATGAGTGAAGCTTTCTTT. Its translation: CASSVGGQRMSEAFF. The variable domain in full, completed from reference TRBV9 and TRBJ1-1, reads DSGVTQTPKHLITATGQRVTLRCSPRSGDLSVYWYQQSLDQGLQFLIQYYNGEERAKGNILERFSAQQFPDLHSELNLSSLELGDSALYFCASSVGGQRMSEAFFGQGTRLTVV.

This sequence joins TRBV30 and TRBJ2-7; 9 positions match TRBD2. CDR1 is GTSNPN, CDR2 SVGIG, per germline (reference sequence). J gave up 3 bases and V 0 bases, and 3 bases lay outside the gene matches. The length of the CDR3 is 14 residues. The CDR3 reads CAWSVVAGVYEQYF. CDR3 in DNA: TGTGCCTGGAGTGTGGTAGCGGGAGTCTACGAGCAGTACTTC. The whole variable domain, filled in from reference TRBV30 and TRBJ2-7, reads SQTIHQWPATLVQPVGSPLSLECTVEGTSNPNLYWYRQAAGRGLQLLFYSVGIGQISSEVPQNLSASRPQDRQFILSSKKLLLSDSGFYLCAWSVVAGVYEQYFGPGTRLTVT.

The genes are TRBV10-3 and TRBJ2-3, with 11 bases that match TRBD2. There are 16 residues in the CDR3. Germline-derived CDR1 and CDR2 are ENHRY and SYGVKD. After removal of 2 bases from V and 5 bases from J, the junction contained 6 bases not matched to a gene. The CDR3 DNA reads TGTGCCATCAGTGAGCTACTAGCGGGAGTTGGAGATACGCAGTATTTT. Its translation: CAISELLAGVGDTQYF.

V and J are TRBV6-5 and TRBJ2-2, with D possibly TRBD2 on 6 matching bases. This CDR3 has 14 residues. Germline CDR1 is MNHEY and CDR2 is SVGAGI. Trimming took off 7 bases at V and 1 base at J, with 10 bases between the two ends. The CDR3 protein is CASTPGGNTGELFF. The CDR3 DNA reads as TGTGCCAGCACCCCCGGGGGGAACACCGGGGAGCTGTTTTTT.